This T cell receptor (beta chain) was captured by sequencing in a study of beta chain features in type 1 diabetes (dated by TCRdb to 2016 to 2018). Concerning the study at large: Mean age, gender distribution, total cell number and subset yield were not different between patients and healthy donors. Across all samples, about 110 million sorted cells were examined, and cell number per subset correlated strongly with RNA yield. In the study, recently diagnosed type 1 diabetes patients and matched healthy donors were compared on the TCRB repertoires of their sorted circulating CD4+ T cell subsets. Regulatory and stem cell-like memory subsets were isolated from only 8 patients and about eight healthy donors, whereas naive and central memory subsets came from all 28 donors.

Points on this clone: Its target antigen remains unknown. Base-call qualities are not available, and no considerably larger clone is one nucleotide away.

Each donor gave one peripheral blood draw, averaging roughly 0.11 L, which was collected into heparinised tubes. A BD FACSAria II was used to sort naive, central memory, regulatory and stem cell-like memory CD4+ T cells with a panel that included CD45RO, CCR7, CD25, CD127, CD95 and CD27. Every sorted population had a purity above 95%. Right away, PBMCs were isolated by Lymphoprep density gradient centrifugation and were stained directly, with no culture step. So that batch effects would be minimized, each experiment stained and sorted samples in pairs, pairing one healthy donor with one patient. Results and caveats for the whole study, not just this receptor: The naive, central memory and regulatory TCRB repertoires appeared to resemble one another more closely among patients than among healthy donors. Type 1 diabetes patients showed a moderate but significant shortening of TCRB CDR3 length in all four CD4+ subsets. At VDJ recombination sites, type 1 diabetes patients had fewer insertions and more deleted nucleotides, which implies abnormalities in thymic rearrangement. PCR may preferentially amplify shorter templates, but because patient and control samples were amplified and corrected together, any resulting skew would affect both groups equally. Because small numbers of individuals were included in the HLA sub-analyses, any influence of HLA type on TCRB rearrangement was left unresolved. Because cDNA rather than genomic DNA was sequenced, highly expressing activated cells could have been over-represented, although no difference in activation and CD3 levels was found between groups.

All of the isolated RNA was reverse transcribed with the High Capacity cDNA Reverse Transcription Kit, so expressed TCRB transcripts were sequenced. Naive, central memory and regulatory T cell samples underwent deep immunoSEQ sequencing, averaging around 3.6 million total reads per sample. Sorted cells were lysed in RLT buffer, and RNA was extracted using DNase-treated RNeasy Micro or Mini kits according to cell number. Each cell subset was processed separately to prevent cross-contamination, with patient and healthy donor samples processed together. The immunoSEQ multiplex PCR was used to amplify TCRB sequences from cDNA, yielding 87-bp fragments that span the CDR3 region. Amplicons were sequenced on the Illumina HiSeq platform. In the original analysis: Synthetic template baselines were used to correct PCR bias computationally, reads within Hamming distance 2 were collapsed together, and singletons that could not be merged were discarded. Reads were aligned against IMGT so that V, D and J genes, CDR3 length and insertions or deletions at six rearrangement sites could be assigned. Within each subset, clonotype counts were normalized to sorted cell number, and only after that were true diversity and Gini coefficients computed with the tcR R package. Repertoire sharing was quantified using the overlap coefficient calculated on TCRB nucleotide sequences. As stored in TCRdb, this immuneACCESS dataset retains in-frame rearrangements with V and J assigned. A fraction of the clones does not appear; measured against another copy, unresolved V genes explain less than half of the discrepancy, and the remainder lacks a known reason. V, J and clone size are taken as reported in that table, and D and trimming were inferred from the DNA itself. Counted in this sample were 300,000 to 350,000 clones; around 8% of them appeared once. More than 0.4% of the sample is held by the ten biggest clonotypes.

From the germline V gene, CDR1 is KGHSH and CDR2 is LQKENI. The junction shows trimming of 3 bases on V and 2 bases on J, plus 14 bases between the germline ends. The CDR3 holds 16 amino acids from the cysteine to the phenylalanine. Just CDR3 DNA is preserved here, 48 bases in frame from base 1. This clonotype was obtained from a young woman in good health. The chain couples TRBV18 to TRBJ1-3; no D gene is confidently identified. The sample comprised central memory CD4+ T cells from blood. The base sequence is TGTGCCAGCTCACCTCGGCCCTCCACGGCTGGAAACACCATATATTTT. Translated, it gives CASSPRPSTAGNTIYF.